This T cell receptor beta chain came from a study of CD8+ T cells in alopecia areata. RNA extraction was followed by reverse transcription into cDNA, which acted as the sequencing template. Measured with immunoSEQ multiplex PCR; TCRdb has only the in-frame clones, and not every one. The sample shows 200,000 to 250,000 clones, approximately 70% of them seen only once. The CDR3 has 13 amino acids. V was clipped by 1 base and J by 4 bases, with 7 bases between them. CDR1 and CDR2 from the germline V gene are SGHTA and FQGNSA. Regarding treatment: oral pan-JAK inhibitor, 5-10 mg twice daily. This clone was found a few times.

Sample: CD4+ T cells sorted from blood, taken between weeks 43 and 45, from a patient treated with tofacitinib. The V gene is TRBV7-2, the J gene TRBJ1-2; D is unresolved. The TCR originated in a human donor with alopecia areata. CDR3 nucleotides: TGTGCCAGCAGCTTAGAAAGGGCCTATGGCTACACCTTC. Amino acid sequence: CASSLERAYGYTF.